The present TCR beta chain was sequenced within a study of T-cell memory formation after mild COVID-19. The wider study: TCR clusters were mostly donor specific. Notes on the study in general: CD4+ bias marked clones expanding day 15 to 37, unlike balanced contracting clones. Of the contracting clones, CD4+ ones lay mainly in CM and EM, and CD8+ ones in EMRA.

A single record per CDR3 protein comes from TCRdb applying MiXCR to the 5' RACE reads. The repertoire holds 80,000 to 130,000 distinct CDR3 sequences, more than 9.5% seen once, with roughly 40% in the top ten. With 1 base clipped from V and 3 bases from J, the junction kept 5 bases outside the gene matches. This CDR3 region has 15 residues. The germline CDR1 and CDR2 sequences are MNHNS and SASEGT. This clonotype came up many times. Its antigen remains unidentified. The chain links TRBV6-1 to TRBJ2-7; 8 positions agree with TRBD1. The sequence was collected from a man between 18 and 29 years old who had mild COVID-19 (a few samples of this study predate the infection). Cell type and time point are not known. Sequenced input: PBMCs or a T cell subset sorted from them (not recorded which). The CDR3 sequence: CASSEGHTGGYEQYV. CDR3 DNA: TGTGCCAGCAGTGAAGGGCATACAGGGGGCTACGAGCAGTACGTC.